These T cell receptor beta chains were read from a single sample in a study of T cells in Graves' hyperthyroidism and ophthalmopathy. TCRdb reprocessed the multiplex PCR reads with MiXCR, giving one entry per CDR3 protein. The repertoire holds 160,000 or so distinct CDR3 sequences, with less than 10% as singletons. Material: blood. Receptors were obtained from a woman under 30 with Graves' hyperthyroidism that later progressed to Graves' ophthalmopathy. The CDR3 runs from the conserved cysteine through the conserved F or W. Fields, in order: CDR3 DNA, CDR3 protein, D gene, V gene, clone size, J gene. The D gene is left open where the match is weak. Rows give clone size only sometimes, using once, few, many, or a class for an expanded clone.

cdr3_nt: TGCAGTGCTAGTCCCGGGACAGGGGGCGTTTACTATGGCTACACCTTC
cdr3_aa: CSASPGTGGVYYGYTF
d_call: TRBD1
v_call: TRBV20-1
clone_size: many
j_call: TRBJ1-2

cdr3_nt: TGTGCTAGTAGCGGAGCCCCGGGCACCTACAATGAGCAGTTCTTC
cdr3_aa: CASSGAPGTYNEQFF
d_call: NA
v_call: TRBV12-5
clone_size: many
j_call: TRBJ2-1

cdr3_nt: TGCGCCAGCAGTAGGACTAGCGGGCCTACTTACGAGCAGTACTTC
cdr3_aa: CASSRTSGPTYEQYF
d_call: TRBD2
v_call: TRBV5-1
clone_size: many
j_call: TRBJ2-7

cdr3_nt: TGTGCCATCAGTGAGTCTGGGACAGGGGGTGAGCAGTACTTC
cdr3_aa: CAISESGTGGEQYF
d_call: TRBD1
v_call: TRBV10-3
clone_size: many
j_call: TRBJ2-7

cdr3_nt: TGTGCCAGCAGCCATGGTGGGGGGTCCTACAATGAGCAGTTCTTC
cdr3_aa: CASSHGGGSYNEQFF
d_call: NA
v_call: TRBV9
clone_size: few
j_call: TRBJ2-1

cdr3_nt: TGTGCCAGCAGTCCGGACGGGGGGAAGGGCTACACCTTC
cdr3_aa: CASSPDGGKGYTF
d_call: NA
v_call: TRBV27
clone_size: many
j_call: TRBJ1-2

cdr3_nt: TGTGCCAGCAGCCCGGGGAGAGCCGGGGAGCTGTTTTTT
cdr3_aa: CASSPGRAGELFF
d_call: NA
v_call: TRBV5-5
clone_size: few
j_call: TRBJ2-2

cdr3_nt: TGTGCCAGCACCTTTCTGGGACAGCTTACTTCTAACTATGGCTACACCTTC
cdr3_aa: CASTFLGQLTSNYGYTF
d_call: TRBD1
v_call: TRBV12-3/TRBV12-4
clone_size: many
j_call: TRBJ1-2

cdr3_nt: TGTGCCAGCAGCCAAGGGGGGGTAGGATTCCATGAAAAACTGTTTTTT
cdr3_aa: CASSQGGVGFHEKLFF
d_call: NA
v_call: TRBV4-2
clone_size: NA
j_call: TRBJ1-4

cdr3_nt: TGTGCCAGCAGCTTGACGTATGAGCAGTTCTTC
cdr3_aa: CASSLTYEQFF
d_call: NA
v_call: TRBV5-8
clone_size: few
j_call: TRBJ2-1

cdr3_nt: TGTGCCAGCAGTACTAGCGGGAGGCCCAACGAGCAGTACTTC
cdr3_aa: CASSTSGRPNEQYF
d_call: TRBD2
v_call: TRBV6-1
clone_size: NA
j_call: TRBJ2-7

cdr3_nt: TGTGCCAGTAGTCCCCGGGACAGGGGAGCTTTCTTT
cdr3_aa: CASSPRDRGAFF
d_call: TRBD1
v_call: TRBV19
clone_size: few
j_call: TRBJ1-1

cdr3_nt: TGTGCCAGCAGCTCGGACAGGGTCAATCAGCCCCAGCATTTT
cdr3_aa: CASSSDRVNQPQHF
d_call: TRBD1
v_call: TRBV6-1
clone_size: many
j_call: TRBJ1-5

cdr3_nt: TGTGCCTGGGCCCCCTCCCGGGACACTGAAGCTTTCTTT
cdr3_aa: CAWAPSRDTEAFF
d_call: NA
v_call: TRBV30
clone_size: many
j_call: TRBJ1-1

cdr3_nt: TGCAGTGCTCCGGGACAGGGAAACTCTGAAGCTTTCTTT
cdr3_aa: CSAPGQGNSEAFF
d_call: TRBD1
v_call: TRBV20-1
clone_size: many
j_call: TRBJ1-1

cdr3_nt: TGTGCTAGTGGTTTGTGGGGGCTCGCCGGGGAGCTGTTTTTT
cdr3_aa: CASGLWGLAGELFF
d_call: NA
v_call: TRBV12-5
clone_size: many
j_call: TRBJ2-2

cdr3_nt: TGTGCCAGCAGCCAAGATAGCTCAGGCTTCAATCAGCCCCAGCATTTT
cdr3_aa: CASSQDSSGFNQPQHF
d_call: NA
v_call: TRBV4-2
clone_size: many
j_call: TRBJ1-5

cdr3_nt: TGTGCCATCACCGCCGAAGGAGGAGTTGGGTACGAGCAGTACTTC
cdr3_aa: CAITAEGGVGYEQYF
d_call: NA
v_call: TRBV10-3
clone_size: many
j_call: TRBJ2-7

cdr3_nt: TGTGCCACCAGCATTTCTGGAAACACCATATATTTT
cdr3_aa: CATSISGNTIYF
d_call: NA
v_call: TRBV15
clone_size: NA
j_call: TRBJ1-3

cdr3_nt: TGTGCCAGCAGTCCAGGGCCGGGTCAGCCCCAGCATTTT
cdr3_aa: CASSPGPGQPQHF
d_call: NA
v_call: TRBV28
clone_size: many
j_call: TRBJ1-5

cdr3_nt: TGTGCCAGCAGCACGGGACAGGCTGGTTCACCCCTCCACTTT
cdr3_aa: CASSTGQAGSPLHF
d_call: TRBD1
v_call: TRBV5-6
clone_size: many
j_call: TRBJ1-6

cdr3_nt: TGTGCCAGCAGTCCCCGACAGAACACTGAAGCTTTCTTT
cdr3_aa: CASSPRQNTEAFF
d_call: NA
v_call: TRBV12-3/TRBV12-4
clone_size: many
j_call: TRBJ1-1

cdr3_nt: TGCAGTGCTAGCGGGAGAAGCTCCTACGAGCAGTACTTC
cdr3_aa: CSASGRSSYEQYF
d_call: NA
v_call: TRBV20-1
clone_size: many
j_call: TRBJ2-7

cdr3_nt: TGTGCCTGGAGTATAGCGGGGACTGCTAAAGAGGCCCAGTACTTC
cdr3_aa: CAWSIAGTAKEAQYF
d_call: TRBD2
v_call: TRBV30
clone_size: NA
j_call: TRBJ2-5

cdr3_nt: TGTGCCAGCAGCTCTCGCCGCTACGAGCAGTACTTC
cdr3_aa: CASSSRRYEQYF
d_call: NA
v_call: TRBV7-9
clone_size: few
j_call: TRBJ2-7

cdr3_nt: TGCGCCAGCAGCTGGAGCGGCAATGAGCAGTTCTTC
cdr3_aa: CASSWSGNEQFF
d_call: NA
v_call: TRBV5-1
clone_size: many
j_call: TRBJ2-1

cdr3_nt: TGTGCCAGCAGCAACCCTCGGGGGGGAGTTGGAGGAGGTCAGCCCCAGCATTTT
cdr3_aa: CASSNPRGGVGGGQPQHF
d_call: NA
v_call: TRBV12-3/TRBV12-4
clone_size: many
j_call: TRBJ1-5

cdr3_nt: TGTGCCAGCAGCGACAGGGTGAACACTGAAGCTTTCTTT
cdr3_aa: CASSDRVNTEAFF
d_call: TRBD1
v_call: TRBV6-4
clone_size: few
j_call: TRBJ1-1

cdr3_nt: TGCGCCAGCAGAGAAAATGCTTTTCGGGACAGGGGTAACTATGGCTACACCTTC
cdr3_aa: CASRENAFRDRGNYGYTF
d_call: TRBD1
v_call: TRBV4-1
clone_size: NA
j_call: TRBJ1-2

cdr3_nt: TGTGCCAGTAGTACCCCGGACAAACGTAATGAAAAACTGTTTTTT
cdr3_aa: CASSTPDKRNEKLFF
d_call: NA
v_call: TRBV19
clone_size: many
j_call: TRBJ1-4

cdr3_nt: TGCAGTGCTAGAGATCTCTTGTCTTCCCAAGAGACCCAGTACTTC
cdr3_aa: CSARDLLSSQETQYF
d_call: NA
v_call: TRBV20-1
clone_size: many
j_call: TRBJ2-5

cdr3_nt: TGCAGTGCTAGAGATCCGGGACAGGGACCAGATACGCAGTATTTT
cdr3_aa: CSARDPGQGPDTQYF
d_call: TRBD1
v_call: TRBV20-1
clone_size: few
j_call: TRBJ2-3

cdr3_nt: TGTGCCAGCAGCTTAGAGGGGACGGCTGGAAACACCATATATTTT
cdr3_aa: CASSLEGTAGNTIYF
d_call: NA
v_call: TRBV11-2
clone_size: many
j_call: TRBJ1-3

cdr3_nt: TGTGCCAGCAGGCCGGCGAGAGGTGAAGCTTTCTTT
cdr3_aa: CASRPARGEAFF
d_call: NA
v_call: TRBV27
clone_size: many
j_call: TRBJ1-1

cdr3_nt: TGCAGTGCTAGAGGATTAGCGGAAACGCCTAGCACAGATACGCAGTATTTT
cdr3_aa: CSARGLAETPSTDTQYF
d_call: NA
v_call: TRBV20-1
clone_size: NA
j_call: TRBJ2-3